This T cell receptor beta chain was identified during a study of cytomegalovirus exposure and HLA in healthy donors. Germline V gene sequence: CDR1 SQVTM, CDR2 ANQGSEA. The CDR3 runs to 12 residues. The V gene lost 4 bases and the J gene lost 0 bases, with 5 bases spanning the gap. The PCR was carried out with 60 Vbeta primers and 13 Jbeta primers. The table came from immunoSEQ multiplex PCR; TCRdb's copy has only in-frame clones and leaves some out. The table shows some 110,000 clones, with approximately 77% occurring only once. This clone was observed once. The sequence was collected from a man aged 45-65 years in good health and CMV-seropositive. The chain employs TRBV29-1 and TRBJ2-3; D remains ambiguous. Sequencing was carried out using PBMCs. CDR3: CSVVTSTDTQYF. The CDR3 DNA reads TGCAGCGTTGTGACTAGCACAGATACGCAGTATTTT.